This T cell receptor beta chain was recorded in a study of Ad26.COV2.S vaccination and SARS-CoV-2 variants. As for the study in general: Ad26.COV2.S given intramuscularly, once or twice 56 days apart.

The treatment was: some 20 received Ad26.COV2.S at low or high dose, single or two shots; roughly 5 received placebo; per-sample allocation not given. It was on day 63 after the first vaccine or placebo injection that samples were taken. An adult aged 18-55 years in Boston served as the donor. Here immunoSEQ multiplex PCR was the method, and the copy in TCRdb shows in-frame clones only, minus some. The sample records about 410,000 clones, 89% being singletons. Broader study findings: Relative to placebo recipients, vaccine recipients exhibited elevated spike-specific TCR breadth. Measurement of non-spike TCR breadth gave similar results in vaccine and placebo recipients.

The germline CDR1 and CDR2 sequences are SNHLY and FYNNEI. This CDR3 contains 15 residues. V shed 2 bases, J shed 5 bases, and the junction held 8 bases outside the gene matches. For this clone: Its antigen is undetermined.

The sequence was collected from a person aged 18-60 years who received the Ad26.COV2.S COVID-19 vaccine or a placebo. Sample: peripheral blood, taken in a trial of Ad26.COV2.S vaccine versus placebo. The chain has TRBV2 and TRBJ2-5, with 7 bases identical to TRBD2. CDR3 amino acids: CASSERAGAVETQYF. Written as DNA, the CDR3 is TGTGCCAGCAGTGAAAGGGCGGGAGCGGTGGAGACCCAGTACTTC.